Listed below are T cell receptor beta chains from one sample, sequenced in a study of T cell repertoires in cytomegalovirus infection. These receptors have no identified antigens. MiXCR, run by TCRdb on the reads, gives a single entry per CDR3 protein. The profile shows 200,000 or so distinct CDR3 sequences, 35% to 40% of them singletons. The sequencing used CD8+ T cells from cultured PBMCs, collected from culture after CMV antigen stimulation. These receptors were obtained from a human donor in good health (CMV status not recorded). Some clones in this sample may be carry-over from other donors' samples. Each CDR3 is given with its conserved first and last residue. Fields, in order: clone size, D gene, J gene, CDR3 length, V gene, CDR3 DNA, CDR3 protein. The D gene is left open where the match is weak. The size entry is marked missing in some rows and otherwise reads once, few, many or a size class.

abundance: .
d_gene: TRBD2
j_gene: TRBJ2-3
len: 16
v_gene: TRBV18
CDR3nt: TGTGCCAGCTCACCACCGAGCGGGAGGGCCAGAGATACGCAGTATTTT
CDR3aa: CASSPPSGRARDTQYF

abundance: .
d_gene: TRBD2
j_gene: TRBJ2-5
len: 17
v_gene: TRBV7-9
CDR3nt: TGTGCCAGCAGCCTGAGTAGCGGGAGGCTATTTCAAGAGACCCAGTACTTC
CDR3aa: CASSLSSGRLFQETQYF

abundance: .
d_gene: TRBD1
j_gene: TRBJ2-2
len: 15
v_gene: TRBV6-8
CDR3nt: TGTGCCAGCAGACCCGGGACAGAGAACACCGGGGAGCTGTTTTTT
CDR3aa: CASRPGTENTGELFF

abundance: few
d_gene: .
j_gene: TRBJ1-4
len: 12
v_gene: TRBV6-1
CDR3nt: TGTGCCCTTCAATTAGGAGTCGAAAAACTGTTTTTT
CDR3aa: CALQLGVEKLFF

abundance: few
d_gene: TRBD1
j_gene: TRBJ1-4
len: 16
v_gene: TRBV5-6
CDR3nt: TGTGCCAGCAGCTTCTTAGGACAGGCCGGATTTGAAAAACTGTTTTTT
CDR3aa: CASSFLGQAGFEKLFF

abundance: few
d_gene: TRBD1
j_gene: TRBJ2-1
len: 12
v_gene: TRBV15
CDR3nt: TGTGCCACCAGCAGAGATGACAGGGAACGGTTCTTC
CDR3aa: CATSRDDRERFF

abundance: .
d_gene: .
j_gene: TRBJ2-7
len: 14
v_gene: TRBV20-1
CDR3nt: TGCAGTGCGGCTGGCGACTGGGCTGAGTACGAGCAGTACTTC
CDR3aa: CSAAGDWAEYEQYF

abundance: .
d_gene: .
j_gene: TRBJ2-3
len: 14
v_gene: TRBV14
CDR3nt: TGTGCCAGCAGCCAAGCGTCGAGGGGGAATACGCAGTATTTT
CDR3aa: CASSQASRGNTQYF

abundance: .
d_gene: .
j_gene: TRBJ2-7
len: 14
v_gene: TRBV9
CDR3nt: TGTGCCAGCAGCGTAGCCAGCGGAGGCTACGAGCAGTACTTC
CDR3aa: CASSVASGGYEQYF

abundance: .
d_gene: TRBD2
j_gene: TRBJ2-7
len: 14
v_gene: TRBV20-1
CDR3nt: TGCAGTGCTACGGGACTAGCGACGTCCTACGAGCAGTACTTC
CDR3aa: CSATGLATSYEQYF

abundance: .
d_gene: TRBD2
j_gene: TRBJ2-1
len: 12
v_gene: TRBV7-9
CDR3nt: TGTGCCAGCAGCGGGGTAGCGGGTGAGCAGTTCTTC
CDR3aa: CASSGVAGEQFF

abundance: few
d_gene: .
j_gene: TRBJ1-1
len: 13
v_gene: TRBV28
CDR3nt: TGTGCCAGCAGGAATCTCTGGAACACTGAAGCTTTCTTT
CDR3aa: CASRNLWNTEAFF

abundance: .
d_gene: .
j_gene: TRBJ1-2
len: 13
v_gene: TRBV27
CDR3nt: TGTGCCAGCAGTCCTACACAAGGCTATGGCTACACCTTC
CDR3aa: CASSPTQGYGYTF

abundance: .
d_gene: .
j_gene: TRBJ2-1
len: 15
v_gene: TRBV12-3/TRBV12-4
CDR3nt: TGTGCCAGCACCCTCCTGGGGCCCCGCAGAGATGAGCAGTTCTTC
CDR3aa: CASTLLGPRRDEQFF

abundance: .
d_gene: .
j_gene: TRBJ2-2
len: 16
v_gene: TRBV27
CDR3nt: TGTGCCAGCAGTTCAAGGGGGTTGGGGGACACCGGGGAGCTGTTTTTT
CDR3aa: CASSSRGLGDTGELFF

abundance: .
d_gene: .
j_gene: TRBJ1-2
len: 14
v_gene: TRBV2
CDR3nt: TGTGCCAGCAGCGCTAACCCTGCCAGCTATGGCTACACCTTC
CDR3aa: CASSANPASYGYTF

abundance: few
d_gene: TRBD1
j_gene: TRBJ1-6
len: 15
v_gene: TRBV7-8
CDR3nt: TGTGCCAGCAGCTTACCGGGACAGAGATATTCGGCCCTCCACTTT
CDR3aa: CASSLPGQRYSALHF

abundance: .
d_gene: .
j_gene: TRBJ2-7
len: 15
v_gene: TRBV27
CDR3nt: TGTGCCAGCAGTTTATCAGTGGGATCCGTCGGCGAGCAGTACTTC
CDR3aa: CASSLSVGSVGEQYF

abundance: .
d_gene: TRBD1
j_gene: TRBJ1-1
len: 16
v_gene: TRBV10-3
CDR3nt: TGTGCCATCAGTGAGTCGCCGACAGGGGAGGACACTGAAGCTTTCTTT
CDR3aa: CAISESPTGEDTEAFF

abundance: .
d_gene: .
j_gene: TRBJ2-2
len: 15
v_gene: TRBV19
CDR3nt: TGTGCCTGTAATCCCTGGCCCCCGAACACCGGGGAGCTGTTTTTT
CDR3aa: CACNPWPPNTGELFF

abundance: .
d_gene: .
j_gene: TRBJ2-5
len: 13
v_gene: TRBV11-3
CDR3nt: TGTGCCAGCACCGACAGTTACCAAGAGACCCAGTACTTC
CDR3aa: CASTDSYQETQYF

abundance: once
d_gene: .
j_gene: TRBJ1-1
len: 13
v_gene: TRBV7-6
CDR3nt: TGTGCCAGAAGCTTTGGGGGGGTCACTGAAGCTTTCTTT
CDR3aa: CARSFGGVTEAFF

abundance: .
d_gene: TRBD1
j_gene: TRBJ1-1
len: 15
v_gene: TRBV12-3/TRBV12-4
CDR3nt: TGTGCCAGCAGTTTAGCGGGACAGGGGCACACTGAAGCTTTCTTT
CDR3aa: CASSLAGQGHTEAFF

abundance: few
d_gene: .
j_gene: TRBJ2-3
len: 15
v_gene: TRBV12-3/TRBV12-4
CDR3nt: TGTGCCAGCACCCCGCGGGACTTAAGGACAGATACGCAGTATTTT
CDR3aa: CASTPRDLRTDTQYF

abundance: .
d_gene: .
j_gene: TRBJ2-5
len: 16
v_gene: TRBV14
CDR3nt: TGTGCCAGCAGCCTACCGGGACACCTTCTAACGGAGACCCAGTACTTC
CDR3aa: CASSLPGHLLTETQYF

abundance: few
d_gene: .
j_gene: TRBJ2-7
len: 14
v_gene: TRBV12-3/TRBV12-4
CDR3nt: TGTGCCAGCAGTCCGAGGGCACTCTCCTACGAGCAGTACTTC
CDR3aa: CASSPRALSYEQYF

abundance: .
d_gene: TRBD1
j_gene: TRBJ1-5
len: 14
v_gene: TRBV27
CDR3nt: TGTGCCAGCAGTCAATTTACAGGGGATCAGCCCCAGCATTTT
CDR3aa: CASSQFTGDQPQHF

abundance: few
d_gene: TRBD2
j_gene: TRBJ2-7
len: 15
v_gene: TRBV6-6
CDR3nt: TGTGCCAGCAGTTACGGGGGGGACGTACCTTACGAGCAGTACTTC
CDR3aa: CASSYGGDVPYEQYF